This TCR beta chain derives from a study of blood T cell repertoires in COVID-19. At the level of the study: Italy, Spain and the United States were the sources of the convalescent and acute COVID-19 samples.

Germline V gene data show CDR1 as MNHEY and CDR2 as SVGEGT. The germline V and J ends were trimmed by 2 bases and 2 bases, with 14 bases remaining between them. The CDR3 loop spans 16 amino acids. Methods used by the authors: Reference gene primer amplification gave nucleated cell count estimates. Sequencing used immunoSEQ multiplex PCR; TCRdb keeps in-frame clones, though not all of them. The DNA gave D and trimming, while V, J and clone size come from that table. This sample yields about 200,000 clones, of which roughly 88% are seen a single time; approximately 13% belongs to the top ten. This receptor was taken from a human donor in a cohort sampled during active COVID-19. The source material was peripheral blood. V and J are TRBV6-2 or TRBV6-3 and TRBJ2-3, with unresolved D. The CDR3 loop reads CASSYPSSHPTDTQYF. Written as DNA, the CDR3 is TGTGCCAGCAGTTACCCTTCTAGTCACCCCACAGATACGCAGTATTTT.